A single sample is the source of the 10 T cell receptor beta chains below, sequenced in a study of graft-versus-host responses after intestinal transplantation. These receptors' antigens are unknown. Libraries were prepared by immunoSEQ multiplex PCR; TCRdb keeps only in-frame clonotypes and omits some of them. The table lists 90,000 to 130,000 clones, around nine tenths of them singletons, with under 0.3% in the top ten. The sequencing here drew on unstimulated CD4+ T cells sorted from spleen or lymph node cells, taken before transplant. These TCRs come from a human donor who was the organ donor for an intestinal transplant.

The rearrangement joins TRBV5-4 to TRBJ2-1; D remains ambiguous. Germline-derived CDR1 and CDR2 are SGHNT and YYREEE (reference sequence). Trimming shortened V by 7 bases and J by 10 bases, and 6 bases separated the two germline ends. The CDR3 runs to 9 residues. The CDR3 reads CASGSEQFF. The CDR3 nucleotides are TGTGCCAGCGGCTCGGAGCAGTTCTTC.

A single count supports this clone. The chain couples TRBV5-1 to TRBJ2-6; the match to TRBD1 covers 7 bases. J lost 2 bases, V lost 0 bases, and 11 bases had no gene match. This CDR3 has 19 amino acids. Germline V gives CDR1 SGHRS, CDR2 YFSETQ. The CDR3 spells CASSLEGVGGWTGANVLTF. CDR3 sequence (DNA): TGCGCCAGCAGCTTGGAGGGAGTAGGGGGCTGGACTGGGGCCAACGTCCTGACTTTC.

This rearrangement joins TRBV9 to TRBJ2-3, with TRBD2 identical over 9 bases. With 0 bases clipped from V and 2 bases from J, the junction kept 7 bases outside the gene matches. CDR1 is SGDLS, CDR2 YYNGEE, per germline. This CDR3 is built from 17 residues. For the CDR3, the DNA is TGTGCCAGCAGCGTAGTAGTTGCTAGCGGGGCCACAGATACGCAGTATTTT. It yields the protein CASSVVVASGATDTQYF.

V usage is TRBV7-8 and J usage is TRBJ2-5; a weak D match, TRBD1 (5 bases). The length of the CDR3 is 13 residues. V was trimmed by 3 bases and J by 2 bases, leaving 7 bases between them. Looked up from germline, CDR1 is SGHVS and CDR2 is FQNEAQ. DNA for the CDR3: TGTGCCAGCAGCTTTGACAGACAAGAGACCCAGTACTTC. Translated, it gives CASSFDRQETQYF.

This rearrangement joins TRBV6-5 to TRBJ2-5; D remains unclear. The J call may be incorrect, as the DNA end agrees better with TRBJ2-7. Germline assignment: CDR1 MNHEY and CDR2 SVGAGI. The CDR3 sequence is 11 residues long. CDR3: CARALDDEQYF. The DNA for the CDR3 is TGTGCCAGGGCCCTGGACGACGAGCAGTACTTC.

The DNA of the CDR3 is TGCGCCAGCAGCTTGATGGGAGGGGCGAGTGAAAAACTGTTTTTT. This gives the protein CASSLMGGASEKLFF. This sequence joins TRBV5-1 and TRBJ1-4, with D maybe TRBD1 (5 bases). Germline V lookup: CDR1 SGHRS, CDR2 YFSETQ. V lost 1 base and J 7 bases, leaving 14 bases between the germline ends. The CDR3 has 15 amino acids.

V and J are TRBV9 and TRBJ2-3; D gene unclear. V was cut by 0 bases and J by 3 bases, with 8 bases left in between. The CDR3 is 14 residues long. Germline assignment: CDR1 SGDLS and CDR2 YYNGEE. CDR3 residues: CASSVGSGTDTQYF. CDR3 in DNA: TGTGCCAGCAGCGTAGGGAGTGGGACAGATACGCAGTATTTT.

This clone was found once. The J gene is TRBJ2-3, the V gene TRBV7-2; perhaps TRBD2 as D (6 bases). The germline CDR1 and CDR2 sequences are SGHTA and FQGNSA. The ends were cut back, 1 base at V and 3 bases at J, with 11 bases in the middle. The CDR3 length is 15 residues. The CDR3 loop reads CASSLDGRGTDTQYF. As DNA, the CDR3 is TGTGCCAGCAGCTTAGACGGGAGAGGTACAGATACGCAGTATTTT.

The V and J genes are TRBV6-5 and TRBJ2-7; TRBD2 matches at 10 bases. This CDR3 has 15 amino acids. Germline V lookup: CDR1 MNHEY, CDR2 SVGAGI. V lost 0 bases and J lost 2; bases outside the gene matches: 1. CDR3 region: CASSYSSGRAYEQYF. As DNA, the CDR3 is TGTGCCAGCAGTTACTCGAGCGGGAGGGCCTACGAGCAGTACTTC.

This chain uses TRBV19 with TRBJ2-3; TRBD2 is a possible D gene (5 bases). CDR1 and CDR2 (germline): LNHDA, SQIVND (reference sequence). The CDR3 runs 13 residues. The germline V and J ends were trimmed by 8 bases and 3 bases, with 12 bases remaining between them. CDR3 region: CASSTGRTDTQYF. The CDR3 nucleotides are TGTGCCAGTTCGACGGGAAGGACAGATACGCAGTATTTT.